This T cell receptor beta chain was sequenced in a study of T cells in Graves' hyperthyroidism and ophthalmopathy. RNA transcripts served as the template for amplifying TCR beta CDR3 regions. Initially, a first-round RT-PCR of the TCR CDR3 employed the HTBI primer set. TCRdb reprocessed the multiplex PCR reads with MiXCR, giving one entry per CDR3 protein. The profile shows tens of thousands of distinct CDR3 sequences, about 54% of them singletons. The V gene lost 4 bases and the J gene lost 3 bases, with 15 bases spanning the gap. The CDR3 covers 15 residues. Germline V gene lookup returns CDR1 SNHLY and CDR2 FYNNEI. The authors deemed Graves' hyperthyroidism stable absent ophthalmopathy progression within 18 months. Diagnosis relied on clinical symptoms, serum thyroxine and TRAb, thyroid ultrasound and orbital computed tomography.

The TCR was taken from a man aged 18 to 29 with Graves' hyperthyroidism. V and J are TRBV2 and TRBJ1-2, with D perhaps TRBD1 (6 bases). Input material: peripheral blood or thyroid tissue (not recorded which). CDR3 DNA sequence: TGTGCCAGCAGTGGTGGACAGCCACTTGACTATGGCTACACCTTC. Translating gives CASSGGQPLDYGYTF.